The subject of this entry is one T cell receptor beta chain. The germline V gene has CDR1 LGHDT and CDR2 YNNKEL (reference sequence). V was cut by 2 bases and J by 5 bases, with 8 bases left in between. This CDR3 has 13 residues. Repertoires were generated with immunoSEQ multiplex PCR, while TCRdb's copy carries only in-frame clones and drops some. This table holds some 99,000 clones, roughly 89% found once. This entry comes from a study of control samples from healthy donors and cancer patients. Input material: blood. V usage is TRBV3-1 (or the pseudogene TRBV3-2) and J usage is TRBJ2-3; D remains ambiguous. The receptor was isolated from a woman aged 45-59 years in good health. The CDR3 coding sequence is TGTGCCAGCAGCCAACGACGGAGAGATACGCAGTATTTT. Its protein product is CASSQRRRDTQYF.